The rows below give T cell receptor beta chains drawn from one sample of a study of CD8+ T cells in alopecia areata. Measured with immunoSEQ multiplex PCR; TCRdb has only the in-frame clones, and not every one. Seen here are 90,000 to 130,000 clones, roughly three fifths observed once, and the top ten hold 10% to 15%. The sample consisted of CD8+ T cells sorted from blood, taken at week 24, from a patient treated with tofacitinib. The receptors were gathered from a human donor with alopecia areata. CDR3s include the opening cysteine and the closing phenylalanine or tryptophan. D genes are given only for firm matches. Part of the rows lack a size; the others show once, few, many or a class for expanded clones.

>TRBV29-1|TRBJ2-2|-|TRBD2
TGCAGCGTTGAATTTGCGGGGGTGGCGGTGGCCGGGGAGCTGTTTTTT
CSVEFAGVAVAGELFF
>TRBV6-5|TRBJ2-5|-|TRBD1
TGTGCCAGCAGCGGACAGGGGCGTTTAGAGACCCAGTACTTC
CASSGQGRLETQYF
>TRBV29-1|TRBJ1-2|-|-
TGCAGCGTTGTACAGTCCTATGGCTACACCTTC
CSVVQSYGYTF
>TRBV6-6|TRBJ2-2|many|TRBD2
TGTGCCAGCAGTTACGGGACTAGCGACACCGGGGAGCTGTTTTTT
CASSYGTSDTGELFF
>TRBV4-1|TRBJ2-1|-|TRBD1
TGCGCCAGCAGCCAAGAAACAGGGGGCTCCTACAATGAGCAGTTCTTC
CASSQETGGSYNEQFF
>TRBV6-6|TRBJ1-1|-|TRBD1
TGTGCCAGCAGTTACTCTCGGACAGGGGGCACTGAAGCTTTCTTT
CASSYSRTGGTEAFF
>TRBV30|TRBJ2-5|-|TRBD1
TGTGCCTGGAGCCTGACAGGGACGGAGACCCAGTACTTC
CAWSLTGTETQYF
>TRBV5-4|TRBJ2-5|once|TRBD1
TGTGCCAGCAGACCGGACAGGGGGCGTGGGGAGACCCAGTACTTC
CASRPDRGRGETQYF
>TRBV10-3|TRBJ2-1|-|-
TGTGCCATCAGTGAGCCGTTTAACAGGGCTGCGGTCTACAATGAGCAGTTCTTC
CAISEPFNRAAVYNEQFF
>TRBV7-8|TRBJ2-7|-|-
TGTGCCAGCAGCTTATATGAACGCTACGAGCAGTACTTC
CASSLYERYEQYF
>TRBV30|TRBJ2-7|-|TRBD1
TGTGCCTGGAGGCCTCTCCGGGACAGGAGCTCCCTGAGTAACGAGCAGTACTTC
CAWRPLRDRSSLSNEQYF
>TRBV12-5|TRBJ2-7|few|-
TGTGCTAGTGGTTTGTCGGGGCCAGCCTACGAGCAGTACTTC
CASGLSGPAYEQYF